These 13 T cell receptor beta chains came from one sample sequenced in a study of T cell repertoires in cytomegalovirus infection. TCRdb called the reads again in MiXCR, with one record for every CDR3 protein. The repertoire holds about 130,000 distinct CDR3 sequences, with roughly 9% as singletons. The sequenced sample consisted of PBMCs. These receptors originate from a human donor in good health (CMV status not recorded). Some clones in this sample may be carry-over from other donors' samples.

A few counts support this clonotype. The rearrangement uses TRBV2 and TRBJ2-1; D not resolved. This CDR3 contains 15 residues. Trimming took off 5 bases at V and 7 bases at J, with 18 bases between the two ends. The V gene's germline CDR1 is SNHLY and CDR2 FYNNEI. In DNA form, the CDR3 reads TGTGCCAGCAGTAAGTCCTCTGATACGAGGAATGAGCAGTTCTTC. Protein: CASSKSSDTRNEQFF.

This clonotype was observed at least ten times. The chain couples TRBV18 to TRBJ2-7; perhaps TRBD2 as D (6 bases). This CDR3 has 18 amino acids. Germline loops: CDR1 KGHSH, CDR2 LQKENI. V gave up 5 bases and J gave up 3 bases, with 26 bases separating them. The CDR3: CASSIGRESRGTGYEQYF. The CDR3 region has the DNA TGTGCCAGCTCAATAGGACGGGAGAGTCGTGGGACCGGCTACGAGCAGTACTTC.

This clonotype has ten or more counts. The chain couples TRBV5-4 to TRBJ1-2, with TRBD1 as a possible D gene (5 bases). The V gene lost 4 bases and the J gene lost 7 bases, with 17 bases spanning the gap. This CDR3 has 14 amino acids. CDR1 is SGHNT and CDR2 is YYREEE in the germline V gene (reference sequence). CDR3 nucleotides: TGTGCCAGCAGCGGGAGGGACCCATCCTTTGGCTACACCTTC. This translates into CASSGRDPSFGYTF.

This clonotype occurred a few times. The gene calls are TRBV15 and TRBJ1-5, with TRBD1 matching over 7 bases. The germline V gene encodes CDR1 LNHNV and CDR2 YYDKDF (reference sequence). The junction had 2 bases not matched to a gene; V was cut back by 1 base and J by 2 bases. The CDR3 runs to 15 residues. The CDR3: CATSRGGQGNQPQHF. CDR3 DNA: TGTGCCACCAGCAGAGGAGGACAGGGCAATCAGCCCCAGCATTTT. The full variable domain, completed using reference TRBV15 and TRBJ1-5, is DAMVIQNPRYQVTQFGKPVTLSCSQTLNHNVMYWYQQKSSQAPKLLFHYYDKDFNNEADTPDNFQSRRPNTSFCFLDIRSPGLGDTAMYLCATSRGGQGNQPQHFGDGTRLSIL.

This clonotype occurred a few times. This chain links TRBV6-2 or TRBV6-3 with TRBJ2-7, with 11 bases aligning to TRBD1. This CDR3 comprises 17 residues. After removal of 2 bases from V and 6 bases from J, the junction contained 12 bases not matched to a gene. Per the germline V gene, CDR1 is MNHEY and CDR2 is SVGEGT. CDR3: CASSYIVGTGGFFEQYF. For the CDR3, the DNA is TGTGCCAGCAGTTACATCGTCGGGACAGGGGGTTTCTTCGAGCAGTACTTC.

On this clonotype: This could be a read error, since a much larger clone is one nucleotide away. The rearrangement joins TRBV2 to TRBJ1-1; a possible D gene is TRBD1 (6 bases). The V end lost 6 bases, the J end lost 6 bases, and 11 bases lay between the germline ends. CDR1 is SNHLY and CDR2 is FYNNEI in the germline V gene. The CDR3 extends over 12 amino acids. DNA of the CDR3: TGTGCCAGCAGGGAAACAGGGCCTGAAGCTTTCTTT. Amino acid sequence: CASRETGPEAFF.

A word on this clonotype: It may be a read error: a sequence one base away is much more abundant. V is TRBV19 and J is TRBJ2-2; tentative D call: TRBD2 (6 bases). Trimming removed 8 bases from V and 1 base from J, with 11 bases in between. This CDR3 is 14 amino acids long. Germline V CDR1 and CDR2: LNHDA, SQIVND (reference sequence). CDR3 bases: TGTGCCAGTGGGACTGGCTGGAACACCGGGGAGCTGTTTTTT. Protein product: CASGTGWNTGELFF.

This chain joins TRBV6-1 and TRBJ1-1; 7 bases line up with TRBD1. V shed 8 bases and J 1 base; nucleotides not matched to a gene: 7. There are 14 residues in the CDR3. The germline V gene encodes CDR1 MNHNS and CDR2 SASEGT. Here the CDR3 reads CASRTGTENTEAFF. The CDR3, as DNA: TGTGCCAGCCGTACCGGGACAGAGAACACTGAAGCTTTCTTT.

This clonotype was picked up a small number of times. CDR3 bases: TGCAGTGCTAGTTGGGGGAGCAATCAGCCCCAGCATTTT. This sequence encodes CSASWGSNQPQHF. The gene calls are TRBV20-1 and TRBJ1-5, with D perhaps TRBD1 (5 bases). This CDR3 region has 13 residues. V was clipped by 3 bases and J by 1 base, with 7 bases between them. Per the germline V gene, CDR1 is DFQATT and CDR2 is SNEGSKA (reference sequence).

This clonotype was counted at least ten times. V is TRBV7-9 and J is TRBJ2-7; 8 bases align to TRBD1. The CDR3 runs to 13 residues. Germline V gene lookup returns CDR1 SEHNR and CDR2 FQNEAQ (reference sequence). The ends lost 7 bases at V and 2 bases at J; junction bases unmatched: 4. Here the CDR3 reads CASTPTGAYEQYF. CDR3 DNA: TGTGCCAGCACGCCGACAGGGGCCTACGAGCAGTACTTC. The variable domain in full, with the rest retrieved from reference TRBV7-9 and TRBJ2-7, is DTGVSQNPRHKITKRGQNVTFRCDPISEHNRLYWYRQTLGQGPEFLTYFQNEAQLEKSRLLSDRFSAERPKGSFSTLEIQRTEQGDSAMYLCASTPTGAYEQYFGPGTRLTVT.

This clonotype showed up many times. The V gene is TRBV5-4, the J gene TRBJ1-2, with D tentatively TRBD1 (5 bases). Germline CDR1 is SGHNT and CDR2 is YYREEE (reference sequence). CDR3 length: 13 residues. The V end was cut by 4 bases, the J end by 5 bases, with 12 bases between. CDR3 sequence reads: CASSIDRRYGYTF. CDR3 nucleotides: TGTGCCAGCAGCATCGACAGAAGGTATGGCTACACCTTC.

This chain joins TRBV6-1 and TRBJ1-5; 8 bases agree with TRBD1. Trimming removed 6 bases from V and 7 bases from J; junction bases left unmatched: 5. Germline V CDR1 and CDR2: MNHNS, SASEGT. This CDR3 is 13 amino acids long. Here the CDR3 reads CASRLQGAQPQHF. The CDR3 bases are TGTGCCAGCAGACTTCAGGGGGCGCAGCCCCAGCATTTT.

The sample holds many counts of this clonotype. J is TRBJ2-1 and V is TRBV6-1; tentatively, D is TRBD1 or TRBD2 (5 bases each). Germline V gene data show CDR1 as MNHNS and CDR2 as SASEGT. The CDR3 runs to 16 residues. Trimming cost V 5 bases and J 0 bases, with 14 bases left between them. CDR3 sequence (DNA): TGTGCCAGCAGTCCGGCCGGGACCTTCTCCTACAATGAGCAGTTCTTC. This encodes CASSPAGTFSYNEQFF.